This T cell receptor (beta chain) was identified during a study of shared clonotypes between healthy human individuals. Study-level findings and limits: An anticipated effect of sequencing depth on clonotype sharing among donors was recognized.

Assay used: immunoSEQ multiplex PCR; TCRdb lists only in-frame clones, some missing. Of around 1,000,000 clones listed, about 72% are singletons. The CDR3 extends over 19 amino acids. The germline V gene has CDR1 MGHRA and CDR2 YSYEKL. Of note for this clone: No antigen is known for it. This could be a read error, since a much larger clone is one nucleotide away.

The rearrangement links TRBV4-1 to TRBJ1-3, with D possibly matching TRBD1 (6 bases). The sequenced material came from memory CD4+ T cells from PBMCs. As to subset: CD45RA-negative fraction. The sequence came from a man aged 18-30 years in good health. Some clones in this sample may be carry-over from other donors' samples. The CDR3 nucleotides read TGCGCCAGCAGCCAAACTATTCGGGCAGGGGCCCGCTCTGGAAGCACCATATATTTT. Translating it yields CASSQTIRAGARSGSTIYF.